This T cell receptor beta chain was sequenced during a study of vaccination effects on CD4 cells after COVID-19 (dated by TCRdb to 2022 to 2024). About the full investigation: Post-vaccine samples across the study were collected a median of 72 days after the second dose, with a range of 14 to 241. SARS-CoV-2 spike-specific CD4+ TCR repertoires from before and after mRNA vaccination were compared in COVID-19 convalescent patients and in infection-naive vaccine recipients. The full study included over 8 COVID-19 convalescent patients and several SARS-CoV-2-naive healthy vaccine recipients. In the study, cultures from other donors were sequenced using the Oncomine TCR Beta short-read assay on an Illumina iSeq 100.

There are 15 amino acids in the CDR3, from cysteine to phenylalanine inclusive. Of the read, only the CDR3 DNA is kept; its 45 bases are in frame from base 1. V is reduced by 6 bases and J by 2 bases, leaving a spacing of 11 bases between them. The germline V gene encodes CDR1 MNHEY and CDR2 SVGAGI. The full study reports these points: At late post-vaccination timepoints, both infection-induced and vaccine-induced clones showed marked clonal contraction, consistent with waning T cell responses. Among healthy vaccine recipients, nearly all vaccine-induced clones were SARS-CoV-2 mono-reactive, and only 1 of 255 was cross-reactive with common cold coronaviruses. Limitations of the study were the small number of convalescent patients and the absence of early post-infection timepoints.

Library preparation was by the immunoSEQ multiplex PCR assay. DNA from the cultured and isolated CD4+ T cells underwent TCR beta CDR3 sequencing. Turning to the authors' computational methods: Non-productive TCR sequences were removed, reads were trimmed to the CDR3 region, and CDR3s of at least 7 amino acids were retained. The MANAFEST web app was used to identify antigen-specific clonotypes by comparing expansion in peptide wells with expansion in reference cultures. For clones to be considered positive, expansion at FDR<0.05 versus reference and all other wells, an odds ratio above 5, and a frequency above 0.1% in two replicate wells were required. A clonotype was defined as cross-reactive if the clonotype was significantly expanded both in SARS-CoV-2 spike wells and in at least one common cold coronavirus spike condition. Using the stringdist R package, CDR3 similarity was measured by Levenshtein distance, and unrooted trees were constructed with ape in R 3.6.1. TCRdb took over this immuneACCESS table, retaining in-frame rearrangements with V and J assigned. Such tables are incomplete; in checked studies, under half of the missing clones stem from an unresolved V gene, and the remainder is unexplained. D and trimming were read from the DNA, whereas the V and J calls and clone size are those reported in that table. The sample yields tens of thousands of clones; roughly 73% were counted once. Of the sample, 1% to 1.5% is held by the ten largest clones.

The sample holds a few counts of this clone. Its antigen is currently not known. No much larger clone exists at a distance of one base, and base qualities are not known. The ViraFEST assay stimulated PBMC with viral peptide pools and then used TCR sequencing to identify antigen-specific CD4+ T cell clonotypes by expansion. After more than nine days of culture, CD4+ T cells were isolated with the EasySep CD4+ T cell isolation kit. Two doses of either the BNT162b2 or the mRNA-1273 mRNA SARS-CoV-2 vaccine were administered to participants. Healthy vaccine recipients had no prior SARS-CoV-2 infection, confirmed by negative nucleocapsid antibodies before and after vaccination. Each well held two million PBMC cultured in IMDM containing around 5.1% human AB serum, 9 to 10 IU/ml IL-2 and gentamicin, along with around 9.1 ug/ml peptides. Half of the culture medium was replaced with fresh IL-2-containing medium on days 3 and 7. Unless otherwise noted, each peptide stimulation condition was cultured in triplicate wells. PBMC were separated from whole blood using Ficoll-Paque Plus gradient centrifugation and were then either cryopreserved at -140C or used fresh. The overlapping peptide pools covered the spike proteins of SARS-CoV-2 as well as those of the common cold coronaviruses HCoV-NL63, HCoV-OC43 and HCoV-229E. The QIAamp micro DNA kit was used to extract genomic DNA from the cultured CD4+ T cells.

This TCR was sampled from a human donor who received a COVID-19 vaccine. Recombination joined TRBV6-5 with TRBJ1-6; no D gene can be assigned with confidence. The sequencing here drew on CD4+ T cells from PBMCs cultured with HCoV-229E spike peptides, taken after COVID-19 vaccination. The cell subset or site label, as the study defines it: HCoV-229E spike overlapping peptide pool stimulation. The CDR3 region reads CASSEDRTYNSPLHF. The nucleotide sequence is TGTGCCAGCAGCGAGGACCGGACCTATAATTCACCCCTCCACTTT.